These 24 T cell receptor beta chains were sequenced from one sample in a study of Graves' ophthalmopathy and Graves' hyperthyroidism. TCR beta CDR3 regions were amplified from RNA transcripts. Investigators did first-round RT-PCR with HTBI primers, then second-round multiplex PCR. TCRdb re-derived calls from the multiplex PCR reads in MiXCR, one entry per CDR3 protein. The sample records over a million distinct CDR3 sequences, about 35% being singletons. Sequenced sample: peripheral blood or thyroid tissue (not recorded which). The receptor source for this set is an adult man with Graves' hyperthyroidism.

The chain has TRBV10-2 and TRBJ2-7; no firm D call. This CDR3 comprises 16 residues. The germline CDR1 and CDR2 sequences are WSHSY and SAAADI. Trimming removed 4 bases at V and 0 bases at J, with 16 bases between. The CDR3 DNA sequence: TGCGCCAGCAGTGCCAGTAAAGCAGGACCCTCCTACGAGCAGTACTTC. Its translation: CASSASKAGPSYEQYF.

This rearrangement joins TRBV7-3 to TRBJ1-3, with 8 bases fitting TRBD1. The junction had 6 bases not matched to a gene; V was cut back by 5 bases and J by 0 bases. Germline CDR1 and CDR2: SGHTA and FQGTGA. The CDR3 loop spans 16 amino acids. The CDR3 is CASSPRTGISGNTIYF. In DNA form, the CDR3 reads TGTGCCAGCAGCCCCAGGACAGGGATCTCTGGAAACACCATATATTTT.

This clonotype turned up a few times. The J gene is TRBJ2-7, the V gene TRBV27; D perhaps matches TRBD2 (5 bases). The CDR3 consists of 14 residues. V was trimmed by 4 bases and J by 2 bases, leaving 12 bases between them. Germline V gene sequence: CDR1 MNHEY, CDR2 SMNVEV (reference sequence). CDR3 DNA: TGTGCCAGCAGTTCGGACCGGGAACCCTACGAGCAGTACTTC. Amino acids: CASSSDREPYEQYF.

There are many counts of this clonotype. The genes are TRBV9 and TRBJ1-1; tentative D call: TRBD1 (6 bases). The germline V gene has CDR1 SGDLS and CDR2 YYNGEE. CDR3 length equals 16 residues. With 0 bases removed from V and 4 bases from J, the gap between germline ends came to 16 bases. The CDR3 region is CASSVGAGVSGTEAFF. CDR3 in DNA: TGTGCCAGCAGCGTAGGGGCAGGGGTAAGTGGCACTGAAGCTTTCTTT.

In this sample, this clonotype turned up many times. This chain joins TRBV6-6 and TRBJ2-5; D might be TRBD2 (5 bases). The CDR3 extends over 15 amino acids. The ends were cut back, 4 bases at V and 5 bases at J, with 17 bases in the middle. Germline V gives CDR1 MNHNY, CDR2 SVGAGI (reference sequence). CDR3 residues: CASSSIEGFPETQYF. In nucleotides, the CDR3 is TGTGCCAGCAGTTCTATCGAGGGATTCCCGGAGACCCAGTACTTC.

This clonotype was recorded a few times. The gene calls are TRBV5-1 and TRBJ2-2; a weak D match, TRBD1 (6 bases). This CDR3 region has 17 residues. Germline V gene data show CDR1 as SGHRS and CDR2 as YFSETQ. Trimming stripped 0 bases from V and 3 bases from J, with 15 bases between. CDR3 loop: CASSLGPGQGYTGELFF. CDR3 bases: TGCGCCAGCAGCTTGGGACCGGGACAAGGATACACCGGGGAGCTGTTTTTT.

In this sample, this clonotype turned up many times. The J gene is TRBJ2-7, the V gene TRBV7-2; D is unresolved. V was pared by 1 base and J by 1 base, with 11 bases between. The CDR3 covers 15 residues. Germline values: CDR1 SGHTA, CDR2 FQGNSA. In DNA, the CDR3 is TGTGCCAGCAGCTTAGAATCCGGGCCTTCCTACGAGCAGTACTTC. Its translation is CASSLESGPSYEQYF.

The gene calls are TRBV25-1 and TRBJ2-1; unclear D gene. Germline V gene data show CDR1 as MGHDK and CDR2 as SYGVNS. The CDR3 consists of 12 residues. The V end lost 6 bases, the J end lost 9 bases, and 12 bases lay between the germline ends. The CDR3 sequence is CASSLNPGEQFF. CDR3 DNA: TGTGCCAGCAGCTTGAACCCCGGTGAGCAGTTCTTC.

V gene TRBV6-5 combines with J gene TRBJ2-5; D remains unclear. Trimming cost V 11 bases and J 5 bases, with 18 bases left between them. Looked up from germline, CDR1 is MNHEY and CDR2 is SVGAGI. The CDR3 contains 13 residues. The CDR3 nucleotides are TGTGCCGATGAGAGCTGTACCGGCGAGACCCAGTACTTC. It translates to CADESCTGETQYF.

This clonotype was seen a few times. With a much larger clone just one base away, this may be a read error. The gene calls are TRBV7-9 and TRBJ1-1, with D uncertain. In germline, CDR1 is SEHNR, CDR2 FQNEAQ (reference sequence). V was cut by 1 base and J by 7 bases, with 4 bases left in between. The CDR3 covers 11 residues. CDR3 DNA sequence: TGTGCCAGCAGCTTAGTTCATGAAGCTTTCTTT. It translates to CASSLVHEAFF.

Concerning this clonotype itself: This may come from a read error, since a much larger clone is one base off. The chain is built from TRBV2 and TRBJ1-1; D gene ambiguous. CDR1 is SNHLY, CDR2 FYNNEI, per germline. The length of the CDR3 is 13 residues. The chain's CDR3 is CTSRLQVNTEAFF. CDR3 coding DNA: TGTACCAGCAGACTCCAGGTCAACACTGAAGCTTTCTTT.

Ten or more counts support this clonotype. The CDR3 sequence is CASSEPPVRRLNTEAFF. In nucleotides, the CDR3 is TGTGCCAGCAGCGAACCCCCGGTGCGGCGCCTGAACACTGAAGCTTTCTTT. This chain links TRBV7-8 with TRBJ1-1, with D hard to call. Trimming removed 5 bases at V and 0 bases at J, with 19 bases between. The CDR3 consists of 17 residues. Looked up from germline, CDR1 is SGHVS and CDR2 is FQNEAQ.

In DNA form, the CDR3 reads TGCAGTGCTAGCCCCATTAGGGGCGGGAGATCGTACGAGCAGTACTTC. Protein sequence: CSASPIRGGRSYEQYF. V usage is TRBV20-1 and J usage is TRBJ2-7, with 7 nucleotides matching TRBD2. Germline CDR1 is DFQATT and CDR2 is SNEGSKA (reference sequence). The CDR3 runs to 16 residues. V lost 3 bases to trimming and J lost 4 bases; unmatched junction nucleotides: 15.

CDR3 bases: TGCAGTGCTAGAGATTATAAGGACTCAACTAATCAGCCCCAGCATTTT. Translating it yields CSARDYKDSTNQPQHF. This rearrangement joins TRBV20-1 to TRBJ1-5, with D hard to call. Germline V gene sequence: CDR1 DFQATT, CDR2 SNEGSKA (reference sequence). The CDR3 sequence is 16 residues long. Trimming stripped 0 bases from V and 4 bases from J, with 16 bases between.

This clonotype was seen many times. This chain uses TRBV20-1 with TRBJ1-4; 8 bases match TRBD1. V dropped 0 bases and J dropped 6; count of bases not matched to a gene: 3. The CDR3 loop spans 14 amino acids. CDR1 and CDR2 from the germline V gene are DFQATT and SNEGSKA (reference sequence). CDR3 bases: TGCAGTGCTAGAGACGCGACAGGGGATGAAAAACTGTTTTTT. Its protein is CSARDATGDEKLFF.

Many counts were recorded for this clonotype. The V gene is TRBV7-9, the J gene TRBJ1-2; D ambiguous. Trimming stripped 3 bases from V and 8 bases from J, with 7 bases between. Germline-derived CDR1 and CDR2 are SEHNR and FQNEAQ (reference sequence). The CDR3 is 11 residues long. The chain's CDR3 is CASSFTRGYTF. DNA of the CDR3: TGTGCCAGCAGCTTTACGAGAGGCTACACCTTC.

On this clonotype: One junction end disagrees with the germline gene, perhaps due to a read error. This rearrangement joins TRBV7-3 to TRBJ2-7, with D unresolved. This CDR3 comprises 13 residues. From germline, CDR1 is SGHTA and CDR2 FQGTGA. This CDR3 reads CASSVDLVGEQCF. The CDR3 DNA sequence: TGTGCCAGCAGCGTGGACCTGGTGGGCGAGCAGTGCTTC.

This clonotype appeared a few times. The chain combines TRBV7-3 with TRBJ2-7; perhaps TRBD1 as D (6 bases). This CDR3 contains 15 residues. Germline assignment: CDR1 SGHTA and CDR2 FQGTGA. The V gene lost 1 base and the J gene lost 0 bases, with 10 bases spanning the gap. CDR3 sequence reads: CASSLREGGSYEQYF. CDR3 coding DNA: TGTGCCAGCAGCTTAAGGGAAGGGGGCTCCTACGAGCAGTACTTC.

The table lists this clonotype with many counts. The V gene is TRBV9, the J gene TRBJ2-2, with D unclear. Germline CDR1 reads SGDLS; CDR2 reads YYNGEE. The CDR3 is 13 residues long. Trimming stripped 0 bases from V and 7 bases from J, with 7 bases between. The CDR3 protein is CASSVVGSGELFF. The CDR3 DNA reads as TGTGCCAGCAGCGTAGTCGGCAGCGGGGAGCTGTTTTTT.

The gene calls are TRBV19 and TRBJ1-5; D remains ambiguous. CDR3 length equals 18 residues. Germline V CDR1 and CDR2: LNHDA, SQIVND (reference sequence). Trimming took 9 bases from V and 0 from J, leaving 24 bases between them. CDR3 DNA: TGTGCCAGCAGTTTTGGTGGGCTCGAGATTTATAGCAATCAGCCCCAGCATTTT. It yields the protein CASSFGGLEIYSNQPQHF.

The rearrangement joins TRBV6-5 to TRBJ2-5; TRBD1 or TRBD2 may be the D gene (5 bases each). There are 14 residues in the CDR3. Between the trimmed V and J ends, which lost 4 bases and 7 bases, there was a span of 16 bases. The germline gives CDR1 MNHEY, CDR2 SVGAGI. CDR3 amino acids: CASSWDPWPGTQYF. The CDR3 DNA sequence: TGTGCCAGCAGTTGGGACCCATGGCCGGGGACCCAGTACTTC.

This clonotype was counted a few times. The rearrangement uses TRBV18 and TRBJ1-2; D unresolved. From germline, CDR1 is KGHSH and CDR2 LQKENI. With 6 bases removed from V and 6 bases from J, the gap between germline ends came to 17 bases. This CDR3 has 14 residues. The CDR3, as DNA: TGTGCCAGCTCGGTGACCGACCCAAGACATGGCTACACCTTC. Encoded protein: CASSVTDPRHGYTF.

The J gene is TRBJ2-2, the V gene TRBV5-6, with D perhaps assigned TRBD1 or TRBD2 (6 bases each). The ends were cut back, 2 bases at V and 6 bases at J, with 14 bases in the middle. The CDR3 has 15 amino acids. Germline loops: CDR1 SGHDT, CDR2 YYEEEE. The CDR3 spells CASSLVPGDSGELFF. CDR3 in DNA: TGTGCCAGCAGCTTAGTCCCAGGGGACTCCGGGGAGCTGTTTTTT.

The CDR3 here is CSVGSGGNSPLHF. The DNA for the CDR3 is TGCAGCGTTGGATCAGGGGGTAATTCACCCCTCCACTTT. The V call is TRBV29-1, the J call TRBJ1-6, with 7 bases that match TRBD1. V lost 4 bases and J lost 6; bases outside the gene matches: 3. Germline loops: CDR1 SQVTM, CDR2 ANQGSEA. The CDR3 has 13 residues.